The present TCR beta chain was sequenced within a study of PD-1 blockade in classical Hodgkin lymphoma. The time point is: cycle 4 day 1 (C4D1), after more than five weeks of nivolumab. Relapses following autologous stem cell transplantation were seen in all patients, with brentuximab vedotin exposure varying. CD8+ T cell isolation from thawed PBMCs was performed by magnetic negative selection. Best outcomes ranged across complete response, partial response and progressive disease. This table comes from immunoSEQ multiplex PCR, and its TCRdb copy is limited to in-frame clones, with some not included. The repertoire has 11,000 or so clones, 85% of them found once; the top ten carry about a third. This clone was seen a handful of times. The CDR3 has 14 residues. V was clipped by 0 bases and J by 1 base, with 9 bases between them. The germline V gene encodes CDR1 SQVTM and CDR2 ANQGSEA.

The clonotype was recovered from a human donor with classical Hodgkin lymphoma. The donor label of this sample is uncertain. The sequencing used CD8+ T cells from blood, collected before the fourth cycle of nivolumab. This chain links TRBV29-1 with TRBJ1-1; TRBD1 might be the D (5 bases). For the CDR3, the DNA is TGCAGCGTTGAAGACCCAACAGGGAACACTGAAGCTTTCTTT. Translating gives CSVEDPTGNTEAFF.